This T cell receptor (beta chain) emerged from a study of T cell changes during pregnancy in multiple sclerosis. Sequencing was performed with immunoSEQ multiplex PCR; in TCRdb, only in-frame clones are kept and a portion is missing. The table includes 84,000 or so clones, roughly 93% detected once. Germline V gene sequence: CDR1 SNHLY, CDR2 FYNNEI. Germline trimming cut 4 bases from V and 4 bases from J; bases unmatched to any gene: 3. CDR3 length: 14 amino acids. The receptor comes from a female donor with multiple sclerosis, enrolled in a pregnancy study. The chain has TRBV2 and TRBJ2-3; 9 bases line up with TRBD2. The material sequenced was peripheral blood, taken in the third trimester of pregnancy. CDR3 in amino acids: CASSVRGGADTQYF. In nucleotides, the CDR3 is TGTGCCAGCAGTGTGCGCGGGGGGGCAGATACGCAGTATTTT.